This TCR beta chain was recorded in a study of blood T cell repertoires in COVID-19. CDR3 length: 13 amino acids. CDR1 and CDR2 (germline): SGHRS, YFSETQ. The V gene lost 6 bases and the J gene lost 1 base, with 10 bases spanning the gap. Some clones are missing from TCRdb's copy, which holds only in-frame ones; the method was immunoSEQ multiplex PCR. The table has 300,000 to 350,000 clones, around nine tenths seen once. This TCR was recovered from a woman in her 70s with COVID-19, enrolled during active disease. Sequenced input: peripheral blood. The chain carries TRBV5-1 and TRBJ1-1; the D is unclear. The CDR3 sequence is CASKSWANTEAFF. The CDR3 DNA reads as TGCGCCAGCAAGTCTTGGGCGAACACTGAAGCTTTCTTT. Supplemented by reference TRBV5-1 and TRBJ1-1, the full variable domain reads KAGVTQTPRYLIKTRGQQVTLSCSPISGHRSVSWYQQTPGQGLQFLFEYFSETQRNKGNFPGRFSGRQFSNSRSEMNVSTLELGDSALYLCASKSWANTEAFFGQGTRLTVV.